The present TCR beta chain was sequenced within a study of T cell responses to AZD1222 COVID-19 vaccine. General observations from the study: Reportedly, nearly half of unique spike TCRs recognized epitopes outside B.1.351/B.1.1.7 mutations. The repertoires were collected only after the peak T cell response. Distributed over spike, vaccine-associated CD4 TCRs predominated at 160-218 and 743-854.

With regard to this clone: Antigen unknown.

The germline V gene has CDR1 LNHDA and CDR2 SQIVND (reference sequence). The CDR3 spans 12 residues. Trimming removed 3 bases at V and 7 bases at J, with 6 bases between. Assay used: immunoSEQ multiplex PCR; TCRdb lists only in-frame clones, some missing. The data show 95,000 to 150,000 clones, more than 85% seen once. The sample was peripheral blood, taken on day 0 of AZD1222 vaccination. The chain recombines TRBV19 with TRBJ2-2; D gene ambiguous. The receptor was isolated from an adult in good health. DNA for the CDR3: TGTGCCAGTAGTATTGTAGTCGGGGAGCTGTTTTTT. It encodes CASSIVVGELFF.